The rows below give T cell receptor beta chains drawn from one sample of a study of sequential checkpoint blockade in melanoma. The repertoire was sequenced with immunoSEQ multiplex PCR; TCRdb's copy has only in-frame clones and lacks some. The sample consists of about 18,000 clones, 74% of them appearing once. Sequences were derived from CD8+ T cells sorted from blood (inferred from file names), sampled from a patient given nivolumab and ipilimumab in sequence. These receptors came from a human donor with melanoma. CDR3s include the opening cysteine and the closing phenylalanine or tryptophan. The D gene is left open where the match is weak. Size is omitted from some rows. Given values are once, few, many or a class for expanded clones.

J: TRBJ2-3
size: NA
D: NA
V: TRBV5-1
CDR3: CASSSSSDSSTDTQYF
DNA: TGCGCCAGCAGCTCTAGTTCTGACTCTAGCACAGATACGCAGTATTTT

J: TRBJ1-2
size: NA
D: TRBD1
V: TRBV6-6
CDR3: CASITGGYGYTF
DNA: TGTGCCAGCATAACAGGGGGTTATGGCTACACCTTC

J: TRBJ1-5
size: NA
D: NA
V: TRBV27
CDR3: CASSFGTPNQPQHF
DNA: TGTGCCAGCAGTTTCGGGACACCTAATCAGCCCCAGCATTTT

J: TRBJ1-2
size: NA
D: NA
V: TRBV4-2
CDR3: CASSQGQSGYTF
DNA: TGTGCCAGCAGCCAAGGACAGTCTGGCTACACCTTC

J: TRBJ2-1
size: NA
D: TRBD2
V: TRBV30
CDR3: CAGSSGRAIEQFF
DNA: TGTGCCGGTTCTAGCGGGAGGGCCATTGAGCAGTTCTTC

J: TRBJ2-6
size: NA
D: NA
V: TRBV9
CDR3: CASSVVGQGSPGANVLTF
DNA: TGTGCCAGCAGCGTAGTTGGGCAGGGGTCCCCTGGGGCCAACGTCCTGACTTTC

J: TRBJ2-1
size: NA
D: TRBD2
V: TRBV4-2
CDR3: CASSQDASGGANEQFF
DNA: TGTGCCAGCAGCCAAGATGCTAGCGGGGGGGCGAATGAGCAGTTCTTC

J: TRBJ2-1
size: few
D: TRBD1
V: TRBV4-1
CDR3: CASSQTPGTGGDEQFF
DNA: TGCGCCAGCAGCCAAACTCCTGGGACAGGGGGCGATGAGCAGTTCTTC

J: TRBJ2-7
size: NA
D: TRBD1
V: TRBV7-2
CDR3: CASSGRTGGSYEQYF
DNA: TGTGCCAGCAGCGGACGGACAGGGGGTTCCTACGAGCAGTACTTC

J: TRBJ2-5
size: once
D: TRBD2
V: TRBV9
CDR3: CASSGGGVQETQYF
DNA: TGTGCCAGCAGCGGCGGGGGAGTCCAAGAGACCCAGTACTTC

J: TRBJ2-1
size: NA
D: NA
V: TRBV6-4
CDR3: CASSDSGEYNEQFF
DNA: TGTGCCAGCAGTGACTCAGGAGAATACAATGAGCAGTTCTTC

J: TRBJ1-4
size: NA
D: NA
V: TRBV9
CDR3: CASSVDGGTTSNEKLFF
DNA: TGTGCCAGCAGCGTAGACGGAGGTACAACCTCTAATGAAAAACTGTTTTTT

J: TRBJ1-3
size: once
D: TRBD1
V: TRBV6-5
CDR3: CASSYLQGGNTIYF
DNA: TGTGCCAGCAGTTACTTACAGGGGGGAAACACCATATATTTT

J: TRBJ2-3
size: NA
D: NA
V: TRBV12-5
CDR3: CASGLVATDTQYF
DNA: TGTGCTAGTGGTTTAGTGGCCACAGATACGCAGTATTTT

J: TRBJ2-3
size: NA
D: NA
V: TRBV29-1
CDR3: CSVEAIYTQYF
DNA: TGCAGCGTTGAAGCAATTTATACGCAGTATTTT

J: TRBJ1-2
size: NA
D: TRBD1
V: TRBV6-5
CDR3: CASRSRTGGFYGYTF
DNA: TGTGCCAGCAGATCCCGGACAGGGGGCTTCTATGGCTACACCTTC

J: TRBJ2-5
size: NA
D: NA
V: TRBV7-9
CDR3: CASSLGGVGETQYF
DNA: TGTGCCAGCAGCTTGGGGGGAGTCGGGGAGACCCAGTACTTC

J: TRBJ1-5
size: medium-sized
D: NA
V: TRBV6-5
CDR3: CASSYAQGSQPQHF
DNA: TGTGCCAGCAGTTACGCGCAGGGCAGCCAGCCCCAGCATTTT

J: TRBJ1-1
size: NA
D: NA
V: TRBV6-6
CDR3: CASSKNPGTEAFF
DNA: TGTGCCAGCAGTAAAAATCCGGGCACTGAAGCTTTCTTT

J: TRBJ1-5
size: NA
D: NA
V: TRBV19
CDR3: CASSWGDNQPQHF
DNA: TGTGCCAGTAGTTGGGGGGACAATCAGCCCCAGCATTTT

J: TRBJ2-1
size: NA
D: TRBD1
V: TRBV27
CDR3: CASREGQNNEQFF
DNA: TGTGCCAGCAGAGAGGGACAGAACAATGAGCAGTTCTTC

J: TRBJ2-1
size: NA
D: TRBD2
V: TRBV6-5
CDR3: CASRGLGGLDEQFF
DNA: TGTGCCAGCAGAGGACTAGGTGGGTTGGATGAGCAGTTCTTC

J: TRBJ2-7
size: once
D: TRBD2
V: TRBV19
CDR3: CASSIGSGSNYEQYF
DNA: TGTGCCAGTAGTATAGGTAGCGGGAGCAACTACGAGCAGTACTTC

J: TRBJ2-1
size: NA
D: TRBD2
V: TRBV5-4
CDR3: CASSWGLAANEQFF
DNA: TGTGCCAGCAGCTGGGGACTAGCGGCCAATGAGCAGTTCTTC

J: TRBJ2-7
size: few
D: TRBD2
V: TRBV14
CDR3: CASSLTLSGRRDEQYF
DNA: TGTGCCAGCAGCCTCACCCTTAGCGGGAGGAGGGACGAGCAGTACTTC

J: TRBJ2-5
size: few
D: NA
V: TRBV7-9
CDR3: CASSLAGGQETQYF
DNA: TGTGCCAGCAGCTTAGCGGGGGGGCAGGAGACCCAGTACTTC

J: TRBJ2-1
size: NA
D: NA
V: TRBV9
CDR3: CASNEGGPDEQFF
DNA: TGTGCCAGCAACGAGGGTGGACCGGATGAGCAGTTCTTC

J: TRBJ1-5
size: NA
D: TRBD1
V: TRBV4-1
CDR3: CASSQNPGQSNQPQHF
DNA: TGCGCCAGCAGCCAAAATCCGGGACAGTCGAATCAGCCCCAGCATTTT

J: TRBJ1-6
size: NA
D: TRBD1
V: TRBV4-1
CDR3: CASSQPDRVGSDNSPLHF
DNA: TGCGCCAGCAGCCAGCCGGACAGGGTGGGGTCGGATAATTCACCCCTCCACTTT

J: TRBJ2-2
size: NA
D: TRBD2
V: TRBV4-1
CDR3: CASSQVALAGGAGELFF
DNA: TGCGCCAGCAGCCAAGTCGCACTAGCGGGGGGAGCCGGGGAGCTGTTTTTT

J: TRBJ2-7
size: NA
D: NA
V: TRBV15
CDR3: CATSRDQSYEQYF
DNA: TGTGCCACCAGCAGAGATCAGTCCTACGAGCAGTACTTC

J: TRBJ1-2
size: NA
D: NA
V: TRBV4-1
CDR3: CASSQDPGEAVGYTF
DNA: TGCGCCAGCAGCCAAGACCCCGGAGAGGCGGTTGGCTACACCTTC

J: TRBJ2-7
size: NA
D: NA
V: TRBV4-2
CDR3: CASSQDVDSSYEQYF
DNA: TGTGCCAGCAGCCAAGATGTGGACAGCTCCTACGAGCAGTACTTC

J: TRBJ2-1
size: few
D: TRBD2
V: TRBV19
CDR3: CASSILAGGNEQFF
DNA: TGTGCCAGTAGTATCCTAGCGGGGGGCAATGAGCAGTTCTTC

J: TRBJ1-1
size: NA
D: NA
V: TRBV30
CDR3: CAWSVREMNTEAFF
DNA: TGTGCCTGGAGTGTAAGGGAGATGAACACTGAAGCTTTCTTT

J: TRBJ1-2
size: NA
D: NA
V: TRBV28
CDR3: CASSLSPLWGGGYTF
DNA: TGTGCCAGCAGTTTATCCCCCTTGTGGGGAGGTGGCTACACCTTC

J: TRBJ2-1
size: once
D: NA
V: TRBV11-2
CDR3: CASSSVILESSYNEQFF
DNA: TGTGCCAGCAGCTCAGTCATCCTAGAAAGCTCCTACAATGAGCAGTTCTTC

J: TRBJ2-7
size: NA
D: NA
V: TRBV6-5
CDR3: CASSYATGSYEQYF
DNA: TGTGCCAGCAGTTACGCGACAGGATCCTACGAGCAGTACTTC

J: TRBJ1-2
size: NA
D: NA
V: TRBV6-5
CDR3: CATILQGASRLGYTF
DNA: TGTGCCACCATCTTACAGGGAGCTTCCCGGCTTGGCTACACCTTC

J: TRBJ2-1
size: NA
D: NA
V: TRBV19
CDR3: CASSSREQFF
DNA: TGTGCCAGTAGTAGTCGTGAGCAGTTCTTC

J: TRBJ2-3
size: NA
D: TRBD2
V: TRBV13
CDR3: CASSPHAGGRGGDTQYF
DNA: TGTGCCAGCAGCCCACACGCGGGTGGGCGGGGGGGGGATACGCAGTATTTT

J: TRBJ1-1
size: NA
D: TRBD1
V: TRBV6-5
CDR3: CASSDLGQTNTEAFF
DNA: TGTGCCAGCAGTGACTTGGGACAGACGAACACTGAAGCTTTCTTT

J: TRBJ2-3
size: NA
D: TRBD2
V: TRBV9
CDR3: CASSGGLAETDTQYF
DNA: TGTGCCAGCAGCGGGGGACTAGCGGAGACAGATACGCAGTATTTT

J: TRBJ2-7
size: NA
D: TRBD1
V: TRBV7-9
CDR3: CASSETGTGPYEQYF
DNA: TGTGCCAGCAGCGAAACCGGGACAGGCCCCTACGAGCAGTACTTC

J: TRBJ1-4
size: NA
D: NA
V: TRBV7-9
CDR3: CASSLGGLDF
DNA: TGTGCCAGCAGCTTAGGGGGACTGGATTTT

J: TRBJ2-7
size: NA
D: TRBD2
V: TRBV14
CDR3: CASSQGWASGSYEQYF
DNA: TGTGCCAGCAGCCAAGGCTGGGCTAGCGGGAGTTACGAGCAGTACTTC

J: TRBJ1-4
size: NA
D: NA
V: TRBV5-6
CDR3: CASSLRYEKTNEKLFF
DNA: TGTGCCAGCAGCTTACGTTATGAGAAAACTAATGAAAAACTGTTTTTT

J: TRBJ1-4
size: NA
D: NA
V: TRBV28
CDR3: CASSLYTVVEKLFF
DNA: TGTGCCAGCAGTTTATATACGGTAGTTGAAAAACTGTTTTTT

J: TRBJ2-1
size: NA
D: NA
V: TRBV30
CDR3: CAWSVLGNEQFF
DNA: TGTGCCTGGAGTGTACTCGGGAATGAGCAGTTCTTC

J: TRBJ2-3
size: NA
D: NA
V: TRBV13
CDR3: CASRGGDTQYF
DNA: TGTGCCAGCAGGGGGGGAGATACGCAGTATTTT

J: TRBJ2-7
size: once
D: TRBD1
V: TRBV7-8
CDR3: CASSVGTGAYEQYF
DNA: TGTGCCAGCAGCGTTGGGACAGGGGCCTACGAGCAGTACTTC

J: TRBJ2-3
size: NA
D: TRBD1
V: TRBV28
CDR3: CASSTDRGEDTQYF
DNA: TGTGCCAGCAGTACGGACAGGGGAGAGGATACGCAGTATTTT

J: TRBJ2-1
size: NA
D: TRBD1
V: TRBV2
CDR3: CASSLGQGIDEQFF
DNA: TGTGCCAGCAGTTTGGGACAGGGGATTGATGAGCAGTTCTTC

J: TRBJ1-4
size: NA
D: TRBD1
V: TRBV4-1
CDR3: CASSQAGTGGEKLFF
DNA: TGCGCCAGCAGCCAAGCCGGGACAGGGGGTGAAAAACTGTTTTTT